The clone carrying this T cell receptor beta chain occurred many times. Its antigen remains unidentified. RNA transcripts served as the template for amplifying TCR beta CDR3 regions. The primer set for the first-round RT-PCR of the TCR CDR3 was HTBI. TCRdb fed the multiplex PCR reads into MiXCR, producing one record per CDR3 protein. Among approximately 400,000 distinct CDR3 sequences listed, 15% to 17% were seen once. These data come from a study of T cells in Graves' hyperthyroidism and ophthalmopathy. The CDR3 totals 15 residues. Germline CDR1 SGDLS, CDR2 YYNGEE. J lost 4 bases, V lost 0 bases, and 3 bases had no gene match. Absent ophthalmopathy progression within 18 months defined stable Graves' hyperthyroidism. Findings and caveats of the study: Most thyroid clonotypes that were expanded above 0.001 also turned up in blood.

The sequence was obtained from a woman aged 18-29 years with Graves' hyperthyroidism. V usage is TRBV9 and J usage is TRBJ2-1, with 8 positions matching TRBD2. Input material: blood. This CDR3 reads CASSVAGLVYNEQFF. The CDR3 DNA reads as TGTGCCAGCAGCGTAGCGGGACTAGTTTACAATGAGCAGTTCTTC.